The 21 T cell receptor beta chains below were found in one sample sequenced in a study of blood T cell repertoires in COVID-19. The assay was immunoSEQ multiplex PCR, and TCRdb's table has in-frame clones only and misses some. The sample yields about 160,000 clones, 84% seen once. Sequences were obtained from peripheral blood. The source is a man aged 18 to 29 with active or convalescent COVID-19.

The V call is TRBV15, the J call TRBJ2-3; D uncertain. The CDR3 loop spans 15 amino acids. The V gene lost 4 bases and the J gene lost 2 bases, with 13 bases spanning the gap. Germline CDR1 and CDR2: LNHNV and YYDKDF (reference sequence). The CDR3 sequence is CATSMYRYDTDTQYF. CDR3 bases: TGTGCCACCAGCATGTATCGGTATGACACAGATACGCAGTATTTT. Full variable domain (missing parts from reference TRBV15 and TRBJ2-3): DAMVIQNPRYQVTQFGKPVTLSCSQTLNHNVMYWYQQKSSQAPKLLFHYYDKDFNNEADTPDNFQSRRPNTSFCFLDIRSPGLGDTAMYLCATSMYRYDTDTQYFGPGTRLTVL.

This chain connects TRBV5-1 to TRBJ1-2, with 8 bases fitting TRBD1. V lost 0 bases and J lost 4; bases outside the gene matches: 2. The CDR3 sequence is 14 residues long. The germline V gene encodes CDR1 SGHRS and CDR2 YFSETQ. The CDR3, as DNA: TGCGCCAGCAGCTTGGGACAGGGGCTCTATGGCTACACCTTC. This translates into CASSLGQGLYGYTF.

The CDR3 is CASSPNSPNTGELFF. The CDR3, as DNA: TGTGCCAGCTCACCCAACAGCCCCAACACCGGGGAGCTGTTTTTT. V is TRBV18 and J is TRBJ2-2; D is undetermined. V gave up 3 bases and J gave up 2 bases, with 10 bases separating them. This CDR3 comprises 15 residues. CDR1 is KGHSH and CDR2 is LQKENI in the germline V gene. Supplemented by reference TRBV18 and TRBJ2-2, the full variable domain reads NAGVMQNPRHLVRRRGQEARLRCSPMKGHSHVYWYRQLPEEGLKFMVYLQKENIIDESGMPKERFSAEFPKEGPSILRIQQVVRGDSAAYFCASSPNSPNTGELFFGEGSRLTVL.

The sample holds a few counts of this clone. The V gene is TRBV4-2, the J gene TRBJ1-5, with 8 bases lining up with TRBD1. Per the germline V gene, CDR1 is LGHNA and CDR2 is YNFKEQ. The CDR3 runs 16 residues. V lost 1 base, J lost 1 base, and 3 bases stayed unmatched. As DNA, the CDR3 is TGTGCCAGCAGCCAAGGAACAGGGGGGAGCAATCAGCCCCAGCATTTT. Protein product: CASSQGTGGSNQPQHF.

The chain combines TRBV10-2 with TRBJ1-2, with D unresolved. V lost 6 bases and J 8 bases, leaving 16 bases between the germline ends. CDR3 length equals 13 residues. The germline V gene has CDR1 WSHSY and CDR2 SAAADI. This CDR3 reads CASSIDLIEGYTF. The CDR3 nucleotides are TGCGCCAGCAGCATAGACTTGATAGAGGGCTACACCTTC.

This sequence joins TRBV20-1 and TRBJ1-2; unclear D gene. The CDR3 totals 11 residues. CDR1 and CDR2 from the germline V gene are DFQATT and SNEGSKA (reference sequence). The CDR3, as DNA: TGCATGGGGAGGGTTAACTATGGCTACACCTTC. Its protein is CMGRVNYGYTF.

The J gene is TRBJ2-1, the V gene TRBV7-2; 8 bases are a match to TRBD1. Germline CDR1 and CDR2: SGHTA and FQGNSA. Trimming took 8 bases from V and 9 from J; bases not matched to a gene: 12. CDR3 length equals 14 residues. The CDR3 coding sequence is TGTGCCAGCCAGGGACAGGAATATTTGAGTGAGCAGTTCTTC. Its translation: CASQGQEYLSEQFF.

The sample holds a few counts of this clone. V usage is TRBV9 and J usage is TRBJ1-6, with 7 bases that match TRBD1. Germline trimming cut 4 bases from V and 9 bases from J; bases unmatched to any gene: 4. CDR3 length: 13 residues. Germline CDR1 is SGDLS and CDR2 is YYNGEE. CDR3 nucleotide sequence: TGTGCCAGCAGCTTTAGACAGGGTTCACCCCTCCACTTT. Its protein is CASSFRQGSPLHF.

The V gene is TRBV6-6, the J gene TRBJ1-3; 9 bases match TRBD1. After removal of 8 bases from V and 5 bases from J, the junction contained 7 bases not matched to a gene. Germline lookup yields CDR1 MNHNY and CDR2 SVGAGI (reference sequence). The CDR3 spans 14 residues. In nucleotides, the CDR3 is TGTGCCAGCGGTAAACAGGGGGCAAGAAACACCATATATTTT. As protein: CASGKQGARNTIYF.

This chain joins TRBV19 and TRBJ1-3, with D perhaps matching TRBD1 (6 bases). V lost 3 bases to trimming and J lost 3 bases, with 12 bases between them. Germline-derived CDR1 and CDR2 are LNHDA and SQIVND (reference sequence). The CDR3 consists of 15 residues. As DNA, the CDR3 is TGTGCCAGTAGTATGGGCCAGGGGAGTGGAAACACCATATATTTT. Amino acid sequence: CASSMGQGSGNTIYF.

This rearrangement joins TRBV4-3 to TRBJ2-1; the match to TRBD2 covers 7 bases. Germline V gene data show CDR1 as LGHNA and CDR2 as YSLEER. The CDR3 runs to 16 residues. Germline trimming cut 0 bases from V and 2 bases from J; bases unmatched to any gene: 4. CDR3 amino acids: CASSQDGLAAYNEQFF. The CDR3 nucleotides are TGCGCCAGCAGCCAAGATGGCCTAGCGGCCTACAATGAGCAGTTCTTC.

This chain connects TRBV6-4 to TRBJ1-1, with TRBD1 matching 8 bases. The V gene end was trimmed by 6 bases and the J gene end by 1 base; junction bases not matched to a gene: 7. The CDR3 sequence is 15 residues long. The germline CDR1 and CDR2 sequences are MRHNA and SNTAGT. For the CDR3, the DNA is TGTGCCAGCAGCCGTACCGGGACAGGGAACACTGAAGCTTTCTTT. Protein sequence: CASSRTGTGNTEAFF.

This clone came up a few times. The CDR3 region is CASSPSEGYTF. The CDR3 nucleotides are TGTGCCAGCAGCCCCTCGGAGGGCTACACCTTC. The rearrangement uses TRBV7-9 and TRBJ1-2; D is undetermined. Between the trimmed V and J ends, which lost 5 bases and 8 bases, there was a span of 9 bases. CDR3 length: 11 amino acids. Germline-derived CDR1 and CDR2 are SEHNR and FQNEAQ (reference sequence).

The chain carries TRBV14 and TRBJ1-2, with TRBD1 identical over 7 bases. Germline V gene sequence: CDR1 SGHDN, CDR2 FVKESK. CDR3 size: 13 residues. V was pared by 3 bases and J by 8 bases, with 6 bases of the junction left unmatched. CDR3 coding DNA: TGTGCCAGCAGCCAGGAGGGGGCCGGGGGCTACACCTTC. It codes for CASSQEGAGGYTF.

The chain recombines TRBV14 with TRBJ2-1; tentative D call: TRBD2 (6 bases). CDR1 and CDR2 from the germline V gene are SGHDN and FVKESK. V was pared by 1 base and J by 2 bases, with 9 bases between. There are 15 residues in the CDR3. Here the CDR3 reads CASSQGASAYNEQFF. CDR3 nucleotide sequence: TGTGCCAGCAGCCAAGGAGCTAGCGCCTACAATGAGCAGTTCTTC.

V gene TRBV7-9 combines with J gene TRBJ2-1; 10 positions match TRBD1. The CDR3 sequence is 15 residues long. Germline V gene lookup returns CDR1 SEHNR and CDR2 FQNEAQ (reference sequence). The J segment lost 8 bases and the V segment lost 1 base, leaving 5 bases of the junction unmatched. CDR3 nucleotide sequence: TGTGCCAGCAGCTTAGGGTGGACAGGGGGGGATGAGCAGTTCTTC. It specifies CASSLGWTGGDEQFF. The complete variable domain, with remaining parts taken from reference TRBV7-9 and TRBJ2-1, reads DTGVSQNPRHKITKRGQNVTFRCDPISEHNRLYWYRQTLGQGPEFLTYFQNEAQLEKSRLLSDRFSAERPKGSFSTLEIQRTEQGDSAMYLCASSLGWTGGDEQFFGPGTRLTVL.

The J gene is TRBJ2-1, the V gene TRBV7-2; 7 nucleotides align to TRBD1. Germline trimming cut 1 base from V and 2 bases from J; bases unmatched to any gene: 2. This CDR3 spans 15 amino acids. Germline assignment: CDR1 SGHTA and CDR2 FQGNSA. The CDR3 DNA reads TGTGCCAGCAGCTTAGTAGGACAGGCCTACAATGAGCAGTTCTTC. Its translation is CASSLVGQAYNEQFF. The full variable domain, with the rest looked up from reference TRBV7-2 and TRBJ2-1, is GAGVSQSPSNKVTEKGKDVELRCDPISGHTALYWYRQSLGQGLEFLIYFQGNSAPDKSGLPSDRFSAERTGGSVSTLTIQRTQQEDSAVYLCASSLVGQAYNEQFFGPGTRLTVL.

The V gene is TRBV28, the J gene TRBJ1-2; D is uncertain. The CDR3 runs to 12 residues. Trimming removed 8 bases from V and 7 bases from J, with 14 bases in between. Germline CDR1 is MDHEN and CDR2 is SYDVKM. The CDR3 region is CASRPGAFGYTF. In DNA form, the CDR3 reads TGTGCCAGCCGGCCGGGAGCTTTTGGCTACACCTTC.

The chain carries TRBV7-6 and TRBJ2-7; TRBD1 aligns across 8 bases. The CDR3 has 15 amino acids. The V segment lost 3 bases and the J segment 3 bases; nucleotides outside the gene matches: 7. Germline V lookup: CDR1 SGHVS, CDR2 FNYEAQ. CDR3 loop: CASSFGQGTDYEQYF. CDR3 bases: TGTGCCAGCAGCTTCGGACAGGGAACGGACTACGAGCAGTACTTC.

V gene TRBV29-1 combines with J gene TRBJ2-7, with 9 bases lining up with TRBD1. The CDR3 is made up of 15 amino acids. Losses at the gene ends were 0 bases for V and 6 bases for J; bases not matched to a gene: 9. In germline, CDR1 is SQVTM, CDR2 ANQGSEA. CDR3 DNA: TGCAGCGTTGAAGATCCGGAACAGGGGGCGTTCGAGCAGTACTTC. It encodes CSVEDPEQGAFEQYF.

The rearrangement uses TRBV27 and TRBJ2-2; tentatively, D is TRBD2 (5 bases). The germline V and J ends were trimmed by 5 bases and 6 bases, with 13 bases remaining between them. The CDR3 has 14 amino acids. Germline V CDR1 and CDR2: MNHEY, SMNVEV (reference sequence). The CDR3 loop is CASSGLLGPGELFF. The CDR3 region has the DNA TGTGCCAGCAGTGGATTACTAGGGCCCGGGGAGCTGTTTTTT.